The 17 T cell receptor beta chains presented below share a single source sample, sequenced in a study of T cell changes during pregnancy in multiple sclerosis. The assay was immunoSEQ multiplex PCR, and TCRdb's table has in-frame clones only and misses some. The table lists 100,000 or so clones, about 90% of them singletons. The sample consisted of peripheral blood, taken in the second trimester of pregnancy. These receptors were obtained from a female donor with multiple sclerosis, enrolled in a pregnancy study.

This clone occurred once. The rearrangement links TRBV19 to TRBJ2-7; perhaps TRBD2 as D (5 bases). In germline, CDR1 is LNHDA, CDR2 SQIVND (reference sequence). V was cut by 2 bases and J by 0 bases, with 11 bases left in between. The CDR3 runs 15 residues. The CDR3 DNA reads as TGTGCCAGTAGTATAAGGAGCGGATACTCCTACGAGCAGTACTTC. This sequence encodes CASSIRSGYSYEQYF.

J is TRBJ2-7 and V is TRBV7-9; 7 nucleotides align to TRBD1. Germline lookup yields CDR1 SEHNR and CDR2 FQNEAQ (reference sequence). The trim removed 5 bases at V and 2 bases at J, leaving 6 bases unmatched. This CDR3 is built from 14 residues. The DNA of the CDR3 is TGTGCCAGCAGCCCGGGGACAGCTCCCTACGAGCAGTACTTC. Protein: CASSPGTAPYEQYF.

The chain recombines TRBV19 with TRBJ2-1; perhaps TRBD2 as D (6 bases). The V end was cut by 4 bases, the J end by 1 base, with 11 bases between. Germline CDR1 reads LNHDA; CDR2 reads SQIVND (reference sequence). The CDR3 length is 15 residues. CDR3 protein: CASSSLAGSYNEQFF. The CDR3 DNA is TGTGCCAGTAGTAGCCTGGCGGGATCCTACAATGAGCAGTTCTTC.

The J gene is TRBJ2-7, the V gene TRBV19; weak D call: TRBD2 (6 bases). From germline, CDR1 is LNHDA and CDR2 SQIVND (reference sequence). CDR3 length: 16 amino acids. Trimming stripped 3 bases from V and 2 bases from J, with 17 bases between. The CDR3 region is CASSIKLGGRTYEQYF. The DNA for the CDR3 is TGTGCCAGTAGTATTAAACTTGGTGGGAGGACCTACGAGCAGTACTTC.

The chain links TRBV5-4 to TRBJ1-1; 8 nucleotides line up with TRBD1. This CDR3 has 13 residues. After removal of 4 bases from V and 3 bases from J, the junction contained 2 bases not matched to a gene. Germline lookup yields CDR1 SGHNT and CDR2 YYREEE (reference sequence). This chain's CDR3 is CASSPTGDTEAFF. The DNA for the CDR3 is TGTGCCAGCAGCCCGACAGGGGACACTGAAGCTTTCTTT.

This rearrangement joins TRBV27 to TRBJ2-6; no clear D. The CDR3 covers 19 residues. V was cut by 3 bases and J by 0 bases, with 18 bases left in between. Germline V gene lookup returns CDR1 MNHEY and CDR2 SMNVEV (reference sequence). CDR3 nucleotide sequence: TGTGCCAGCAGTTTGAGGCCAGCCACTTTGAACTCTGGGGCCAACGTCCTGACTTTC. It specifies CASSLRPATLNSGANVLTF.

For the CDR3, the DNA is TGTGCCAGCACCCCTTTGCTGGAGGGAGAGACTACTGAAGCTTTCTTT. Amino acids: CASTPLLEGETTEAFF. The chain recombines TRBV28 with TRBJ1-1; no clear D gene. Germline-derived CDR1 and CDR2 are MDHEN and SYDVKM. V lost 7 bases and J lost 5, with 23 bases in between. The CDR3 has 16 amino acids.

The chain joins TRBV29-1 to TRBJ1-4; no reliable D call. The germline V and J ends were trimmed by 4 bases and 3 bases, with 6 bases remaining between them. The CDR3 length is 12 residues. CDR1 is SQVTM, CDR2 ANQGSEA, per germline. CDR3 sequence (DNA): TGCAGCGTTGTTGGGCCTAATGAAAAACTGTTTTTT. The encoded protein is CSVVGPNEKLFF. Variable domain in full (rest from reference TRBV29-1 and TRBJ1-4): SAVISQKPSRDICQRGTSLTIQCQVDSQVTMMFWYRQQPGQSLTLIATANQGSEATYESGFVIDKFPISRPNLTFSTLTVSNMSPEDSSIYLCSVVGPNEKLFFGSGTQLSVL.

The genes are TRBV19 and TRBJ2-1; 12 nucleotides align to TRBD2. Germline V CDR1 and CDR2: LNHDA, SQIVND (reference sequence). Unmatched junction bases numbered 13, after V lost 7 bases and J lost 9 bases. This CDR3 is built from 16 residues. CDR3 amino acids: CASTPRASGRGTEQFF. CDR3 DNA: TGTGCCAGTACCCCCCGTGCTAGCGGGAGGGGGACTGAGCAGTTCTTC. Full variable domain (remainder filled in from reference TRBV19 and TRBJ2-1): DGGITQSPKYLFRKEGQNVTLSCEQNLNHDAMYWYRQDPGQGLRLIYYSQIVNDFQKGDIAEGYSVSREKKESFPLTVTSAQKNPTAFYLCASTPRASGRGTEQFFGPGTRLTVL.

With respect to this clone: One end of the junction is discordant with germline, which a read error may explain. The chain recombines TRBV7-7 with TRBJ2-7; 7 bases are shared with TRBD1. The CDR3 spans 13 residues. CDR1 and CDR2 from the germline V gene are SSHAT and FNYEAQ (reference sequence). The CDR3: CASSLLGGDEQYF. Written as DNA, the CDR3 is TGTGCTAGCAGCTTATTAGGGGGCGACGAGCAGTACTTC.

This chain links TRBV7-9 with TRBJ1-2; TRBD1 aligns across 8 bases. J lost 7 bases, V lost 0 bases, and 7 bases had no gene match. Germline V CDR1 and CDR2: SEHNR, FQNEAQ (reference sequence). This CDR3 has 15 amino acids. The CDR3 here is CASSLAAGGATGYTF. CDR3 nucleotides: TGTGCCAGCAGCTTAGCCGCAGGGGGCGCGACTGGCTACACCTTC.

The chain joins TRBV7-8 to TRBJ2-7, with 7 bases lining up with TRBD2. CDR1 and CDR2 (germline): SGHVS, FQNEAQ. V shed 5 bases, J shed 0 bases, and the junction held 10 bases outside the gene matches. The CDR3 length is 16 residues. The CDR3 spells CASSPRDSGPSYEQYF. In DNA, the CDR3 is TGTGCCAGCAGCCCTCGGGATAGCGGGCCCTCCTACGAGCAGTACTTC.

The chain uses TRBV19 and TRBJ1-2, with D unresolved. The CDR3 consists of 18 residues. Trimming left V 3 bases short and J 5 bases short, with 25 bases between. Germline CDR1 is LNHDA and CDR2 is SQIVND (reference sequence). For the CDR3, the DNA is TGTGCCAGTAGTATTCCCTCCGGGAAACTTCCTGCCTTTTATGGCTACACCTTC. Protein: CASSIPSGKLPAFYGYTF. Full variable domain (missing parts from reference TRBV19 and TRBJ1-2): DGGITQSPKYLFRKEGQNVTLSCEQNLNHDAMYWYRQDPGQGLRLIYYSQIVNDFQKGDIAEGYSVSREKKESFPLTVTSAQKNPTAFYLCASSIPSGKLPAFYGYTFGSGTRLTVV.

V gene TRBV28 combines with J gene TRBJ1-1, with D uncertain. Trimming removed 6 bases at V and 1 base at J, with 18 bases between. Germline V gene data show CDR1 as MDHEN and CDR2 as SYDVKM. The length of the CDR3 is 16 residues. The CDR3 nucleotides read TGTGCCAGCAGCCCCCTGAGCGGACGGCCGAACACTGAAGCTTTCTTT. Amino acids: CASSPLSGRPNTEAFF.

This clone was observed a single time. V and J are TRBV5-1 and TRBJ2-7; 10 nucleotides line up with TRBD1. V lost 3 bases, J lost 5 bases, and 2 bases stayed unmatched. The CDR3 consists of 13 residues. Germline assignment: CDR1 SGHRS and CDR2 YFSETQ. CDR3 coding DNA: TGCGCCAGCAGCTGGGACAGGGGCGACGAGCAGTACTTC. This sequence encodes CASSWDRGDEQYF.

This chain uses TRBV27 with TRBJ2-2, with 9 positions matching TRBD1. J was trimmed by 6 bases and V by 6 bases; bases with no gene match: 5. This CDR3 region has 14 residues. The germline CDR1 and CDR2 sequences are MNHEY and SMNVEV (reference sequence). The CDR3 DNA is TGTGCCAGCAGGCGGACAGGGGCGGCCGGGGAGCTGTTTTTT. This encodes CASRRTGAAGELFF.

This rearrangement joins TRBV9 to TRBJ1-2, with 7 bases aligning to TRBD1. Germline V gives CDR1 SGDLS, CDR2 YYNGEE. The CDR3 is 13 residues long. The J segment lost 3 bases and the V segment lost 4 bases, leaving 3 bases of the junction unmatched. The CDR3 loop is CASSLTGDYGYTF. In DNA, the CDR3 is TGTGCCAGCAGCTTAACAGGGGACTATGGCTACACCTTC.